The clone carrying this T cell receptor (beta chain) has only a few counts. Its antigen is as yet unknown. CDR1 is MDHEN, CDR2 SYDVKM, per germline. The CDR3 contains 16 residues. Germline trimming cut 4 bases from V and 0 bases from J; bases unmatched to any gene: 4. cDNA libraries of TCR beta carried unique molecular identifiers. T cells numbering roughly 0.9 to 11 million gave rise to about 540,000 cDNA molecules. MiXCR, applied by TCRdb to the PCR reads, yields one record per CDR3 protein. The sample contains roughly 870,000 distinct CDR3 sequences, about 50% of which appear only once. The sample is drawn from a study of post-analysis software for immune sequencing data. Background on the study: Clinical courses comprised relapsing-remitting, secondary progressive and progressive-relapsing multiple sclerosis.

Study-wide results and limits: Controls' normalized Chao1 diversity significantly exceeded that of multiple sclerosis patients. F measure grouped same-batch samples tightly together. Patients had higher frequencies than controls of five or six TRBV segments, including TRBV5-6, TRBV5-1 and TRBV20-1.

The sequenced sample was blood. The chain couples TRBV28 to TRBJ2-7; 12 bases agree with TRBD2. The TCR originated in a girl aged 5-17 years with multiple sclerosis. The DNA for the CDR3 is TGTGCCAGCAGTTCAGGACTAGCGGGATTCTCCTACGAGCAGTACTTC. Amino acids: CASSSGLAGFSYEQYF.